These 26 T cell receptor beta chains came from one sample sequenced in a study of blood T cell repertoires in COVID-19. The protocol was immunoSEQ multiplex PCR, while the TCRdb copy is restricted to in-frame clones and leaves out a portion. The sample has 52,000 or so clones, 90% to 95% seen once; the top ten hold around a tenth. Sequenced sample: peripheral blood. The receptors were gathered from a woman older than 75 with acute or convalescent COVID-19.

The rearrangement links TRBV6-5 to TRBJ2-7, with TRBD2 as a possible D gene (6 bases). The CDR3 consists of 15 residues. Per germline, CDR1 MNHEY and CDR2 SVGAGI. V gave up 7 bases and J gave up 4 bases, with 20 bases separating them. The chain's CDR3 is CASKGSGPGGYEQYF. CDR3 nucleotides: TGTGCCAGCAAAGGGAGCGGTCCCGGGGGTTACGAGCAGTACTTC.

This chain connects TRBV6-5 to TRBJ1-1; D call uncertain. Germline V gene sequence: CDR1 MNHEY, CDR2 SVGAGI. The CDR3 extends over 14 amino acids. With 5 bases removed from V and 10 bases from J, the gap between germline ends came to 20 bases. For the CDR3, the DNA is TGTGCCAGCAGTCCACTCCTTTCACCGAACTCAGCTTTCTTT. Amino acids: CASSPLLSPNSAFF.

The gene calls are TRBV19 and TRBJ1-5; D is unclear. The germline V gene has CDR1 LNHDA and CDR2 SQIVND (reference sequence). The CDR3 has 16 residues. V lost 4 bases and J lost 6, with 19 bases in between. In DNA form, the CDR3 reads TGTGCCAGTAGTACCTACGGAGGCCCCCCCCCTCAGCCCCAGCATTTT. It codes for CASSTYGGPPPQPQHF.

The V gene is TRBV27, the J gene TRBJ1-5; 12 bases map to TRBD1. CDR3 length: 16 residues. Germline V gene sequence: CDR1 MNHEY, CDR2 SMNVEV (reference sequence). With V trimmed by 6 bases and J by 1 base, 4 bases remained unmatched. In nucleotides, the CDR3 is TGTGCCAGCAGGGGACAGGGGGCGATGAGCAATCAGCCCCAGCATTTT. This sequence encodes CASRGQGAMSNQPQHF.

The chain carries TRBV12-5 and TRBJ2-1, with TRBD1 as a possible D gene (6 bases). The germline CDR1 and CDR2 sequences are LGHNT and FRNRAP. Trimming pared 6 bases from V and 0 bases from J, leaving 9 bases between. The CDR3 covers 14 residues. The chain's CDR3 is CASGTGSSYNEQFF. The CDR3 region has the DNA TGTGCTAGTGGAACAGGGAGCTCCTACAATGAGCAGTTCTTC.

This chain uses TRBV5-1 with TRBJ1-3; perhaps TRBD1 as D (6 bases). V lost 0 bases and J lost 2, with 12 bases in between. Germline assignment: CDR1 SGHRS and CDR2 YFSETQ. The CDR3 sequence is 16 residues long. The CDR3 spells CASSLARAGAGNTIYF. In DNA form, the CDR3 reads TGCGCCAGCAGCTTGGCCCGGGCAGGGGCTGGAAACACCATATATTTT.

The chain couples TRBV7-9 to TRBJ1-3, with a possible D match to TRBD1 (6 bases). The CDR3 length is 14 residues. The V gene's germline CDR1 is SEHNR and CDR2 FQNEAQ (reference sequence). V lost 5 bases and J lost 2, with 10 bases in between. CDR3 DNA sequence: TGTGCCAGCAGCGCCAGGGGACCTGGAAACACCATATATTTT. Amino acids: CASSARGPGNTIYF.

The chain employs TRBV18 and TRBJ2-7, with 8 bases identical to TRBD1. The CDR3 sequence is 17 residues long. Germline trimming cut 2 bases from V and 0 bases from J; bases unmatched to any gene: 9. Germline V lookup: CDR1 KGHSH, CDR2 LQKENI. This CDR3 is CASSPFLGQGASYEQYF. CDR3 DNA: TGTGCCAGCTCACCATTTTTAGGTCAGGGGGCCTCCTACGAGCAGTACTTC.

The chain uses TRBV7-9 and TRBJ1-3; 9 nucleotides agree with TRBD1. Trimming took 5 bases from V and 3 from J; bases not matched to a gene: 5. CDR3 length: 15 residues. Per the germline V gene, CDR1 is SEHNR and CDR2 is FQNEAQ (reference sequence). Written as DNA, the CDR3 is TGTGCCAGCAGCCGGACAGGGGTTGGTGGAAACACCATATATTTT. Its protein product is CASSRTGVGGNTIYF.

The V and J genes are TRBV7-8 and TRBJ2-3; TRBD2 agrees at 9 bases. The CDR3 length is 14 residues. J lost 4 bases, V lost 9 bases, and 8 bases had no gene match. Germline V CDR1 and CDR2: SGHVS, FQNEAQ. The CDR3 DNA reads as TGTGCCAGTAAAAGCGGGAGGAGGGCAGATACGCAGTATTTT. As protein: CASKSGRRADTQYF.

This chain uses TRBV7-2 with TRBJ2-1; the match to TRBD2 covers 9 bases. This CDR3 has 18 residues. Germline V gene data show CDR1 as SGHTA and CDR2 as FQGNSA. V shed 4 bases, J shed 0 bases, and the junction held 10 bases outside the gene matches. Written as DNA, the CDR3 is TGTGCCAGCAGCTCCGGGACTAGCTCCTCGAGCTCCTACAATGAGCAGTTCTTC. Translating gives CASSSGTSSSSSYNEQFF. Combining the CDR3 with reference TRBV7-2 and TRBJ2-1 gives the whole variable domain GAGVSQSPSNKVTEKGKDVELRCDPISGHTALYWYRQSLGQGLEFLIYFQGNSAPDKSGLPSDRFSAERTGGSVSTLTIQRTQQEDSAVYLCASSSGTSSSSSYNEQFFGPGTRLTVL.

This chain links TRBV5-1 with TRBJ2-2; the D is unclear. Germline V gives CDR1 SGHRS, CDR2 YFSETQ. The CDR3 has 15 residues. Between the trimmed V and J ends, which lost 2 bases and 4 bases, there was a span of 12 bases. The CDR3 bases are TGCGCCAGCAGCTTAGGCCTAGTGAGCACCGGGGAGCTGTTTTTT. Its translation: CASSLGLVSTGELFF. The variable domain in full, with the rest retrieved from reference TRBV5-1 and TRBJ2-2, is KAGVTQTPRYLIKTRGQQVTLSCSPISGHRSVSWYQQTPGQGLQFLFEYFSETQRNKGNFPGRFSGRQFSNSRSEMNVSTLELGDSALYLCASSLGLVSTGELFFGEGSRLTVL.

This rearrangement joins TRBV12-3 or TRBV12-4 to TRBJ1-2; 7 bases match TRBD1. The CDR3 runs to 12 residues. Germline trimming cut 11 bases from V and 6 bases from J; bases unmatched to any gene: 9. The CDR3 loop is CALRQGVDGYTF. Written as DNA, the CDR3 is TGTGCCTTAAGACAGGGTGTCGATGGCTACACCTTC.

The rearrangement links TRBV2 to TRBJ1-1; 9 nucleotides align to TRBD1. The CDR3 loop spans 13 amino acids. V lost 3 bases, J lost 13 bases, and 9 bases stayed unmatched. CDR1 SNHLY and CDR2 FYNNEI come from the germline V gene. CDR3 protein: CASSDPNRGRLFF. CDR3 nucleotides: TGTGCCAGCAGTGATCCCAACAGGGGGCGGCTTTTCTTT.

This chain joins TRBV5-1 and TRBJ1-2; D is ambiguous. The CDR3 contains 12 residues. Germline assignment: CDR1 SGHRS and CDR2 YFSETQ. V was cut by 0 bases and J by 5 bases, with 5 bases left in between. In DNA form, the CDR3 reads TGCGCCAGCAGCTTGGCAGGATATGGCTACACCTTC. Its protein is CASSLAGYGYTF.

V gene TRBV19 combines with J gene TRBJ2-4; a possible D gene is TRBD1 (6 bases). Germline V gene sequence: CDR1 LNHDA, CDR2 SQIVND (reference sequence). V lost 1 base and J lost 2, with 12 bases in between. The length of the CDR3 is 16 residues. The CDR3 nucleotides read TGTGCCAGTAGTATAGGGCAGGGGACCCCCAAAAACATTCAGTACTTC. Protein: CASSIGQGTPKNIQYF.

The rearrangement links TRBV5-1 to TRBJ1-2; unclear D gene. There are 13 residues in the CDR3. Trimming took off 0 bases at V and 4 bases at J, with 7 bases between the two ends. Germline V gene sequence: CDR1 SGHRS, CDR2 YFSETQ. The chain's CDR3 is CASSLERGYGYTF. CDR3 in DNA: TGCGCCAGCAGCTTGGAACGGGGCTATGGCTACACCTTC.

Comments on this clone: The germline gene is not matched at one end of the junction; a read error may be the cause. The chain couples TRBV5-1 to TRBJ1-2; tentatively, D is TRBD1 (6 bases). Per the germline V gene, CDR1 is SGHRS and CDR2 is YFSETQ. The length of the CDR3 is 14 residues. The CDR3 bases are TGCGCCCGCAGCGGGGGGGGCTCTAACTATGGCTACACCTTC. Translated: CARSGGGSNYGYTF.

The chain recombines TRBV29-1 with TRBJ2-3, with 14 bases that match TRBD2. Germline-derived CDR1 and CDR2 are SQVTM and ANQGSEA. The trim removed 7 bases at V and 6 bases at J, leaving 6 bases unmatched. The CDR3 is made up of 14 amino acids. This chain's CDR3 is CSGGLAGVVDTQYF. The CDR3 region has the DNA TGCAGCGGGGGACTAGCGGGAGTCGTGGATACGCAGTATTTT.

The J gene is TRBJ1-1, the V gene TRBV19; TRBD1 aligns across 8 bases. Unmatched junction bases numbered 6, after V lost 6 bases and J lost 6 bases. CDR3 length equals 13 residues. Germline V gene data show CDR1 as LNHDA and CDR2 as SQIVND (reference sequence). CDR3 DNA sequence: TGTGCCAGTAGCCGCGGACAGGGCGCTGAAGCTTTCTTT. Its translation: CASSRGQGAEAFF.

This chain connects TRBV6-2 or TRBV6-3 to TRBJ2-7, with 8 nucleotides matching TRBD1. This CDR3 spans 16 amino acids. V gave up 6 bases and J gave up 0 bases; unmatched junction bases: 10. Germline V gene sequence: CDR1 MNHEY, CDR2 SVGEGT. This chain's CDR3 is CASSPRAQGVSYEQYF. Here the CDR3 DNA reads TGTGCCAGCAGCCCTAGGGCACAGGGGGTCTCCTACGAGCAGTACTTC.

J is TRBJ2-1 and V is TRBV11-1, with TRBD2 identical over 9 bases. The junction had 7 bases not matched to a gene; V was cut back by 2 bases and J by 8 bases. The germline gives CDR1 SGHAT, CDR2 FQDESV (reference sequence). CDR3 length: 15 residues. CDR3 bases: TGTGCCAGCAGCTTATTACCTCTAGCGGGACATGAGCAGTTCTTC. Translation gives CASSLLPLAGHEQFF.

With respect to this clone: The same CDR3 can be traced to other DNA sequences in this sample. The chain recombines TRBV19 with TRBJ1-4; tentative D call: TRBD1 (6 bases). CDR1 LNHDA and CDR2 SQIVND come from the germline V gene (reference sequence). The CDR3 consists of 12 residues. Trimming removed 2 bases at V and 8 bases at J, with 6 bases between. The CDR3 nucleotides are TGTGCCAGTAGTATAAGGGGGGAAAAACTGTTTTTT. Protein product: CASSIRGEKLFF.

The chain has TRBV5-1 and TRBJ2-7; possibly TRBD1 for D (6 bases). The germline V gene encodes CDR1 SGHRS and CDR2 YFSETQ. The germline V and J ends were trimmed by 3 bases and 3 bases, with 13 bases remaining between them. This CDR3 region has 14 residues. The DNA for the CDR3 is TGCGCCAGCAGCTCGACAGGTATAATCTACGAGCAGTACTTC. Translated: CASSSTGIIYEQYF.

The V and J genes are TRBV6-6 and TRBJ1-4, with D perhaps TRBD1 (6 bases). The CDR3 spans 14 residues. In germline, CDR1 is MNHNY, CDR2 SVGAGI (reference sequence). Deletions cut 2 bases from V and 2 bases from J, with 6 bases between. The CDR3 reads CASSYGGTNEKLFF. In DNA form, the CDR3 reads TGTGCCAGCAGTTACGGGGGCACTAATGAAAAACTGTTTTTT.

The chain uses TRBV2 and TRBJ2-1; a possible D gene is TRBD1 (6 bases). V gave up 1 base and J gave up 3 bases, with 10 bases separating them. CDR1 is SNHLY, CDR2 FYNNEI, per germline. This CDR3 contains 15 residues. The CDR3 spells CASSEDRGGYNEQFF. DNA for the CDR3: TGTGCCAGCAGTGAAGACAGAGGGGGCTACAATGAGCAGTTCTTC.